The following is a T cell receptor beta chain sequence with its context. Its antigen is unknown. Base qualities are not at hand, and no much larger clone is one base apart. The CDR3 regions of human TCRbeta chains were subjected to immunosequencing. Regarding the original processing steps: Repertoire TCRs were checked for matches against a reference library of SARS-CoV-2-specific TCRs that had been generated using the MIRA antigen-specificity platform. Breadth was defined as the fraction of unique TCRs that were SARS-CoV-2-associated. Depth was defined as the fraction of total T cells that were SARS-CoV-2-associated. Using the MIRA data, every spike-specific TCR was mapped to the spike region that the TCR reacted to and assigned to either a CD4 or a CD8 class. Log10-transformed breadth and depth values were compared by one-way ANOVA with Sidak's multiple comparisons tests. What TCRdb holds here is the immuneACCESS table cut down to in-frame rearrangements. Part of the clones is not present; checked against another copy, under half of the missing clones reflect an unresolved V gene, and the others are unexplained. The V and J calls and clone size come from that table; D and trimming were worked out from the DNA. The sample data list 90,000 to 150,000 clones, and approximately 90% of these were observed just once. The ten biggest clones cover 4.2% of the sample.

The data derive from a study of T cell responses to AZD1222 COVID-19 vaccine (dated by TCRdb to about 2021). Study-wide context: TCR sequencing was performed for roughly 240 trial participants, of whom 200 to 210 were given two doses of AZD1222 and 26 were given two doses of MenACWY control vaccine. Trial participants were enrolled by age into 18-55, 56-69 and 70-plus year subgroups, with 148, 28 and 57 TCR-sequenced participants respectively. The paper as a whole reports these results and caveats: Because no day 14 peak-response samples were available, repertoires were characterized only after the peak T cell response. Only five to seven AZD1222 recipients were SARS-CoV-2 seropositive at baseline, limiting conclusions about previously exposed vaccinees. After two AZD1222 doses, spike-specific TCR breadth and depth were significantly higher than at day 0 and than in MenACWY recipients. The whole spike protein was spanned by vaccine-associated CD4 TCRs, and dominant responses were seen in regions 160-218 and 743-854. Participants were mostly white British and included more females than males, and it was suggested by the authors that clonal diversity may have been underestimated. Reportedly, almost half of the unique spike-specific TCRs recognized epitopes lying outside the regions that are mutated in the B.1.351 and B.1.1.7 variants. In the small 56-69-year group, the increase in depth fell short of significance, most likely because of low power.

The sample's time point, from its label and the paper: about 28 days (+/-7) after the second vaccine dose. According to the study, the label for this sample's treatment or condition signals: meningococcal conjugate vaccine given as trial control. Samples from vaccinated people were obtained from the UK trials COV001 and COV002, which included a single-blind randomized controlled phase 2/3 trial of AZD1222 (ChAdOx1 nCoV-19) in healthy adults. Trial participant PBMC samples were collected at day 0 and day 28 after the second dose for TCRbeta chain sequencing. Trimming at the junction amounts to 7 bases on V and 3 bases on J, and the germline ends lie 12 bases apart. Taken from cysteine to phenylalanine, the CDR3 has 12 residues. CDR3 DNA is the only sequence kept; it has 36 bases, read in frame from the first base. Via the germline V gene, CDR1 is SQVTM and CDR2 ANQGSEA.

The rearranged segments are TRBV29-1 and TRBJ1-2; a confident D gene designation cannot be given. This specimen was peripheral blood, taken 28 days after the second dose of the MenACWY control vaccine. This receptor was obtained from an adult who received the MenACWY meningococcal vaccine as a control. The bases are TGCAGCGCCCTTGTTGGATACTATGGCTACACCTTC. This translates into CSALVGYYGYTF. Joined to the reference TRBV29-1 and TRBJ1-2 proteins, this CDR3 gives the full variable domain: SAVISQKPSRDICQRGTSLTIQCQVDSQVTMMFWYRQQPGQSLTLIATANQGSEATYESGFVIDKFPISRPNLTFSTLTVSNMSPEDSSIYLCSALVGYYGYTFGSGTRLTVV.